This TCR beta chain emerged from a study of tumor-infiltrating lymphocytes in primary liver carcinoma. As for the study in general: Resecting the tumor surgically was how the patients' primary liver carcinoma was treated. Tumor stage was T1-T3 N0M0, and tumor size was roughly 4.2 to 10 cm across.

Germline CDR1 SGHAT, CDR2 FQNNGV. The V segment lost 3 bases and the J segment 5 bases; nucleotides outside the gene matches: 6. This CDR3 is built from 17 residues. They got blood RNA out of unsorted whole blood and also pulled out germline DNA. Constant-region priming of approximately 500 ng total RNA yielded TCR beta cDNA. Construction of TCR beta libraries relied on three successive nested multiplex PCR rounds employing slightly modified ARM-PCR. The first two PCR rounds used TRBV1-TRBV30 forward primers with a C-beta reverse primer, about 10 cycles each. TCRdb recomputed calls from the multiplex PCR reads with MiXCR, one row per CDR3 protein. This sample carries roughly 330,000 distinct CDR3 sequences, approximately 64% of them seen once, and the ten largest clones take about 6%.

The sequenced material came from peripheral blood. The source is a man between 35 and 55 years old with primary liver carcinoma and hepatitis B virus infection. The chain is built from TRBV11-2 and TRBJ2-5, with 16 bases lining up with TRBD2. The CDR3 nucleotides are TGTGCCAGCAGCTTGGGGACTAGCGGGGGGGCTAGGGAGACCCAGTACTTC. Protein product: CASSLGTSGGARETQYF.